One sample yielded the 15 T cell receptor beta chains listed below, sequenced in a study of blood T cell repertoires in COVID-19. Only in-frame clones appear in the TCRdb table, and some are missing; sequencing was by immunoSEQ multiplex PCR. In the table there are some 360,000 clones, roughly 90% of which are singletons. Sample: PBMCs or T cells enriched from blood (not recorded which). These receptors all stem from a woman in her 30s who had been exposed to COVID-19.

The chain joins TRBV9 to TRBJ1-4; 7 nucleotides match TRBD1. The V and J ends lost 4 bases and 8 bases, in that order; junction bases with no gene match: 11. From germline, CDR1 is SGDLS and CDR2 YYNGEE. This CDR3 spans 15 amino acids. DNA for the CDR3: TGTGCCAGCAGCCCGACAGGGCTCGATTCCGAAAAACTGTTTTTT. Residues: CASSPTGLDSEKLFF.

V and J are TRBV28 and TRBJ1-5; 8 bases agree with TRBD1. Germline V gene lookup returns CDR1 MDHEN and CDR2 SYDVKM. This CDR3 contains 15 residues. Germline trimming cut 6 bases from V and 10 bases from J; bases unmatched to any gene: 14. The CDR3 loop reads CASRIAGTGVSPQHF. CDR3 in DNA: TGTGCCAGCAGAATCGCAGGGACAGGCGTTTCTCCCCAGCATTTT.

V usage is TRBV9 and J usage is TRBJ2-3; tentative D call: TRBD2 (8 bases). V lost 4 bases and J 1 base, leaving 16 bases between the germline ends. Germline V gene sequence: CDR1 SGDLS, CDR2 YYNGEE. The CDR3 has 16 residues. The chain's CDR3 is CASSPGGGYGTDTQYF. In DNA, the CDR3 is TGTGCCAGCAGCCCGGGAGGGGGCTACGGCACAGATACGCAGTATTTT.

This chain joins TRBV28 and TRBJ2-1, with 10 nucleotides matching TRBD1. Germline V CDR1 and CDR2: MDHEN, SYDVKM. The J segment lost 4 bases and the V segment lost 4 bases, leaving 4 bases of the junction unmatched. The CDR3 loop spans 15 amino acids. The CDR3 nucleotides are TGTGCCAGCAGTTCGACAGGGGGCCCTTACAATGAGCAGTTCTTC. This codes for CASSSTGGPYNEQFF. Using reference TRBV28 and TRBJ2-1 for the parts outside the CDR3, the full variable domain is DVKVTQSSRYLVKRTGEKVFLECVQDMDHENMFWYRQDPGLGLRLIYFSYDVKMKEKGDIPEGYSVSREKKERFSLILESASTNQTSMYLCASSSTGGPYNEQFFGPGTRLTVL.

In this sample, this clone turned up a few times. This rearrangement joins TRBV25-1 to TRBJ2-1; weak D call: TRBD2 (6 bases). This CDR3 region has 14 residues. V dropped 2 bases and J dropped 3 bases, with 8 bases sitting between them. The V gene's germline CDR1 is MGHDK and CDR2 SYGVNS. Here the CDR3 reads CASSEPGDYNEQFF. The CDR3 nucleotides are TGTGCCAGCAGTGAACCGGGGGACTACAATGAGCAGTTCTTC.

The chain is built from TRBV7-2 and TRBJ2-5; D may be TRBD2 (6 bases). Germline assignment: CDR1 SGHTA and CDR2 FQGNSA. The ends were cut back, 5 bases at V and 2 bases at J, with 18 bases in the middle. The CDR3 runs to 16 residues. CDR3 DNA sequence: TGTGCCAGCAGCCCCCACTTGGCGGGACCACAAGAGACCCAGTACTTC. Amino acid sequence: CASSPHLAGPQETQYF.

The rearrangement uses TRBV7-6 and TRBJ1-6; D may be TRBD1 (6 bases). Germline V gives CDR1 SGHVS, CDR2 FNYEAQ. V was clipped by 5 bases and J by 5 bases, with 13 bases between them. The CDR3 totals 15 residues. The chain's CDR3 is CASSGGEGDNSPLHF. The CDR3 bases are TGTGCCAGCAGCGGAGGGGAGGGGGATAATTCACCCCTCCACTTT.

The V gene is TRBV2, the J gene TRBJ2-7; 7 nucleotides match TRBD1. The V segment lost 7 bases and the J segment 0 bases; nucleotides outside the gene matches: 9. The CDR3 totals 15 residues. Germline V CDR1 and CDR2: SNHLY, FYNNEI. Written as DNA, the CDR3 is TGTGCCAGCACCCCGAGGGACAGAATCTCCTACGAGCAGTACTTC. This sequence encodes CASTPRDRISYEQYF. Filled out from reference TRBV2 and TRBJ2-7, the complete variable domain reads EPEVTQTPSHQVTQMGQEVILRCVPISNHLYFYWYRQILGQKVEFLVSFYNNEISEKSEIFDDQFSVERPDGSNFTLKIRSTKLEDSAMYFCASTPRDRISYEQYFGPGTRLTVT.

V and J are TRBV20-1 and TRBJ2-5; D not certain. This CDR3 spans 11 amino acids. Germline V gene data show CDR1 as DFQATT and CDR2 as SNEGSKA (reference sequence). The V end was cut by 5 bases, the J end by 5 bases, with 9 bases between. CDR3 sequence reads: CSAAFGETQYF. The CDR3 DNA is TGCAGTGCTGCATTCGGGGAGACCCAGTACTTC.

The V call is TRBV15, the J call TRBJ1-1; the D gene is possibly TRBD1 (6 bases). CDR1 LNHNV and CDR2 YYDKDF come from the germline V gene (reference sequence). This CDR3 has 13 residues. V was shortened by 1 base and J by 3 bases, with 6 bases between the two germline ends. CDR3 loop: CATSRAGDTEAFF. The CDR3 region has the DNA TGTGCCACCAGCAGAGCAGGGGACACTGAAGCTTTCTTT.

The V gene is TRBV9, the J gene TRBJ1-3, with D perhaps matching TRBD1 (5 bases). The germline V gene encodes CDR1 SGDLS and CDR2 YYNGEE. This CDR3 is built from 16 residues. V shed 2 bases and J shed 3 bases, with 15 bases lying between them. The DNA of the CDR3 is TGTGCCAGCAGCGTTTATTCAGGGCAAATTGGAAACACCATATATTTT. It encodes CASSVYSGQIGNTIYF.

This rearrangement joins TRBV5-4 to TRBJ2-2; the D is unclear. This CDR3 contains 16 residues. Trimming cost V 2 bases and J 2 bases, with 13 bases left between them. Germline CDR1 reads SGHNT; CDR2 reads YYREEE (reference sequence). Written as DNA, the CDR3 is TGTGCCAGCAGCTTAGGCGCGGTAGTAAACACCGGGGAGCTGTTTTTT. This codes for CASSLGAVVNTGELFF.

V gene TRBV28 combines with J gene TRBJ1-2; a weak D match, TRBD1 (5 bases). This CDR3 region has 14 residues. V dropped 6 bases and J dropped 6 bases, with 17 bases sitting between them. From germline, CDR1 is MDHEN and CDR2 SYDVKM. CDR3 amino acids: CASRWTSARNGYTF. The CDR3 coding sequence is TGTGCCAGCAGGTGGACAAGCGCTCGTAATGGCTACACCTTC.

The CDR3 loop is CASSLRPTGNTEAFF. For the CDR3, the DNA is TGTGCCAGCAGTTTACGGCCCACAGGGAACACTGAAGCTTTCTTT. The chain combines TRBV27 with TRBJ1-1; D is perhaps TRBD1 (5 bases). The CDR3 contains 15 residues. Germline loops: CDR1 MNHEY, CDR2 SMNVEV (reference sequence). V lost 2 bases and J lost 1, with 11 bases in between.

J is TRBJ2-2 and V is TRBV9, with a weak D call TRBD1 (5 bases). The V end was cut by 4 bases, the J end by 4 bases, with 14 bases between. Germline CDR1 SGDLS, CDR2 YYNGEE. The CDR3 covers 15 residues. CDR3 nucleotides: TGTGCCAGCAGCTTTCAGAGGACACCCACCGGGGAGCTGTTTTTT. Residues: CASSFQRTPTGELFF.